This entry is about one T cell receptor (beta chain). This clonotype was observed many times. Its antigen specificity is not known. Sequence at one end of the junction differs from germline and may be a read error. The data were taken from a study of Graves' ophthalmopathy and Graves' hyperthyroidism (dated by TCRdb to about 2018). At the level of the whole study: Peripheral blood samples were taken at the time of initial diagnosis, before any treatment was given. The 100 or so discovery patients were randomly split 7:3 into training and test sets. An independent validation cohort was composed of roughly 18 hyperthyroidism patients and more than 15 patients who later progressed from hyperthyroidism to ophthalmopathy. To explore V-J signatures that distinguish ophthalmopathy from hyperthyroidism, a discovery set of roughly 98 patients was enrolled, made up of 43 with ophthalmopathy and some 56 with stable hyperthyroidism. In total, 135 blood samples were TCR-sequenced: fewer than 50 ophthalmopathy, around 75 hyperthyroidism and some 17 hyperthyroidism-to-ophthalmopathy patients. Following sample collection, hyperthyroidism patients were given methimazole at a starting dose of 30 mg daily, and ophthalmopathy patients were given high-dose intravenous methylprednisolone. In over 5 hyperthyroidism patients, the T-cell repertoire of thyroid tissue was compared with the T-cell repertoire of blood. To tell Graves' ophthalmopathy apart from Graves' hyperthyroidism, and to predict which patients would progress to ophthalmopathy, the study relied on TCR beta repertoire signatures. The paper's findings and limits, for the study overall: Sample size was not predetermined statistically, and investigators were not blinded to group allocation. In cross-validation, the 13-signature model distinguished ophthalmopathy from stable hyperthyroidism with approximately 90% sensitivity and 81.08% specificity, while in the test set the corresponding values were approximately 79% and 70%. Most expanded thyroid clonotypes with frequency above 0.001 were also detected in blood, suggesting blood repertoires may reflect the thyroid immune response. In validation, the model predicted ophthalmopathy progression with roughly 68% sensitivity and roughly 72% specificity; about a dozen predicted patients were CT-confirmed with GO in a median of approximately 6.2 months.

Patients with ophthalmopathy had moderately to severely active disease, with a Clinical Activity Score of 3 or more, a NOSPECS grade of 4 or more, and a disease duration of less than 3 months. Anyone with other autoimmune diseases, uncontrolled infections, pregnancy or lactation was excluded from the study. Clinical symptoms, serum thyroxine, TRAb, thyroid ultrasound and orbital computed tomography were used for diagnosis. PBMCs were isolated from about 9.1 ml of fresh peripheral blood by Ficoll-Paque density gradient centrifugation. Total RNA was extracted with Trizol reagent and quality-checked on an Agilent 2100 Bioanalyzer. Looking up the germline V gene yields CDR1 SQVTM and CDR2 ANQGSEA. Counted from cysteine to phenylalanine, this CDR3 has 13 amino acids. The sequence is cut down to CDR3 DNA, 39 bases in frame from base 1. For repertoire sequencing, the TCR beta CDR3 regions were amplified from RNA transcripts. A first-round RT-PCR used HTBI primers with the Qiagen OneStep RT-PCR kit, followed by a second-round multiplex PCR, size selection and purification. The libraries underwent paired-end sequencing with 100 bp reads on an Illumina HiSeq2000. The paper's data handling went like this. Reads were processed with SOAPnuke, discarding reads with adapters, uncalled bases, mean Phred below 15, or no exact constant-primer or identifier match. High-quality paired reads were merged with COPE v1.2.5. Unique nucleotide sequences were defined as clonotypes and aligned to IMGT TRB V, D and J references using MiTCR v1.1. Analysis was restricted to V-J combinations with a frequency above 0.0001, which covered 99% to 99.2% of repertoires. For each V-J combination, a TCR clonal expansion and chaos score was defined as the ratio of F50 clonal expansion to chaos observed in the TCRdist matrix. Features were reduced by Welch's t-statistics and random forest to over ten V-J combinations, which fed a naive Bayes classifier. The Morisita-Horn index was used to measure how similar the thyroid and blood repertoires were. Starting from the raw public reads, TCRdb applied fastp trimming at Q25, assembled clones with MiXCR and retained in-frame beta chains. Entries that share a CDR3 protein sequence are merged under the most common genes and DNA. In this record, the V and J calls reflect TCRdb's handling and not the investigators' own analysis. In this sample the table shows some 160,000 distinct CDR3 sequences, 39% of which occur a single time. The ten top clones hold 8% to 9.5% of the sample.

The chain couples TRBV29-1 to TRBJ1-1; no D gene is confidently identified. This sequence originates from a man aged 25-40 years with Graves' ophthalmopathy. Donor details come from another sample of the same person, matched by shared clones. Sample: peripheral blood. The sequenced DNA: TGCAGCGTTGTAAAGAATACGAACATTGAAGCTTTCTTT. It translates to CSVVKNTNIEAFF.